A single sample is the source of the 6 T cell receptor beta chains below, sequenced in a study of cytomegalovirus exposure and HLA in healthy donors. Primers included in the PCR were 60 Vbeta and 13 Jbeta primers. Assay: immunoSEQ multiplex PCR; the TCRdb copy retains only in-frame clones and omits some. The repertoire table contains around 50,000 clones. The sequenced sample consisted of PBMCs. These receptors came from a female donor in good health and CMV-seronegative.

As DNA, the CDR3 is TGTGCCAGCAGCCAGTCGGCTAGCGGACGGGATACGCAGTATTTT. Encoded protein: CASSQSASGRDTQYF. This chain connects TRBV14 to TRBJ2-3; TRBD2 aligns across 7 bases. CDR3 length: 15 residues. Germline lookup yields CDR1 SGHDN and CDR2 FVKESK. The ends lost 3 bases at V and 6 bases at J; junction bases unmatched: 9.

Concerning this clone itself: Other DNA sequences within the sample encode an identical CDR3. The chain joins TRBV5-4 to TRBJ2-5, with D possibly being TRBD1 (5 bases). The CDR3 totals 14 residues. Germline CDR1 is SGHNT and CDR2 is YYREEE (reference sequence). V shed 0 bases and J shed 5 bases, with 11 bases lying between them. DNA for the CDR3: TGTGCCAGCAGCTTGGGGCAGGGAAGGGAGACCCAGTACTTC. Translated, it gives CASSLGQGRETQYF.

The chain's CDR3 is CASSQQPRDRNTEAFF. CDR3 DNA sequence: TGCGCCAGCAGCCAACAACCAAGGGACAGAAACACTGAAGCTTTCTTT. The chain employs TRBV4-1 and TRBJ1-1, with 7 bases aligning to TRBD1. Germline CDR1 reads MGHRA; CDR2 reads YSYEKL. Unmatched junction bases numbered 8, after V lost 2 bases and J lost 2 bases. This CDR3 region has 16 residues.

The rearrangement links TRBV7-2 to TRBJ1-5, with 7 positions matching TRBD1. CDR1 SGHTA and CDR2 FQGNSA come from the germline V gene. The CDR3 has 15 residues. The trim removed 5 bases at V and 4 bases at J, leaving 8 bases unmatched. The CDR3 loop reads CASSIVGGGNQPQHF. CDR3 DNA sequence: TGTGCCAGCAGCATCGTAGGGGGCGGGAATCAGCCCCAGCATTTT.

The chain joins TRBV4-1 to TRBJ2-1; D may be TRBD1 (6 bases). Per germline, CDR1 MGHRA and CDR2 YSYEKL. CDR3 length: 13 amino acids. V was pared by 3 bases and J by 8 bases, with 11 bases between. Here the CDR3 reads CASSHLPGDEQFF. Here the CDR3 DNA reads TGCGCCAGCAGCCATCTTCCAGGGGATGAGCAGTTCTTC.

The chain recombines TRBV6-5 with TRBJ1-5; no firm D call. The CDR3 has 15 amino acids. From germline, CDR1 is MNHEY and CDR2 SVGAGI. V was trimmed by 2 bases and J by 6 bases, leaving 14 bases between them. The CDR3 DNA reads TGTGCCAGCAGTTACGGGCCCGGGAGGACTCAGCCCCAGCATTTT. The encoded protein is CASSYGPGRTQPQHF.